One and the same sample provided the 28 T cell receptor beta chains below, sequenced in a study of CD8+ T cells in alopecia areata. Extracted RNA was reverse transcribed into cDNA, the sequencing template. Repertoires were generated with immunoSEQ multiplex PCR, while TCRdb's copy carries only in-frame clones and drops some. The sample contains over 95,000 clones, 55% to 60% of which appear only once. Indicated treatment: oral pan-JAK inhibitor, 5-10 mg twice daily. Sequences were derived from CD4+ T cells sorted from blood, sampled at week 24, from a patient treated with tofacitinib. Receptor source: a human donor with alopecia areata.

This clone was seen only once. This chain joins TRBV6-5 and TRBJ1-1, with TRBD1 matching over 8 bases. CDR3 size: 14 residues. From germline, CDR1 is MNHEY and CDR2 SVGAGI. V was clipped by 6 bases and J by 9 bases; unmatched bases: 12. CDR3 in amino acids: CASSPRDRHSKAFF. CDR3 coding DNA: TGTGCCAGCAGCCCCCGGGACAGGCACTCCAAAGCTTTCTTT.

The chain has TRBV30 and TRBJ1-5; weak D call: TRBD1 (6 bases). Germline assignment: CDR1 GTSNPN and CDR2 SVGIG (reference sequence). V gave up 5 bases and J gave up 7 bases, with 15 bases separating them. CDR3 length: 13 amino acids. CDR3 DNA sequence: TGTGCCTGGGCTGGGGGCCAAAGGCAGCCCCAGCATTTT. Amino acids: CAWAGGQRQPQHF.

CDR3 region: CASSLAGVQETQYF. The CDR3 region has the DNA TGTGCCAGCAGCTTAGCGGGGGTCCAAGAGACCCAGTACTTC. The V and J genes are TRBV7-2 and TRBJ2-5; D is possibly TRBD1 or TRBD2 (5 bases each). The CDR3 contains 14 residues. Germline V CDR1 and CDR2: SGHTA, FQGNSA. Trimming stripped 0 bases from V and 1 base from J, with 6 bases between.

The chain is built from TRBV2 and TRBJ1-4, with D perhaps TRBD1 (5 bases). From germline, CDR1 is SNHLY and CDR2 FYNNEI. The germline V and J ends were trimmed by 3 bases and 6 bases, with 5 bases remaining between them. This CDR3 has 12 amino acids. The CDR3: CASSDRDEKLFF. The CDR3 nucleotides read TGTGCCAGCAGTGACAGGGATGAAAAACTGTTTTTT.

This chain uses TRBV9 with TRBJ1-4, with D unresolved. V was cut by 2 bases and J by 4 bases, with 12 bases left in between. Germline V gene sequence: CDR1 SGDLS, CDR2 YYNGEE. The CDR3 covers 15 residues. As DNA, the CDR3 is TGTGCCAGCAGCGTGAACCCAACAGATAATGAAAAACTGTTTTTT. Translation gives CASSVNPTDNEKLFF.

The CDR3 nucleotides are TGCAGTGCGGGCCAGAACGAGCAGTACTTC. This gives the protein CSAGQNEQYF. The chain has TRBV20-1 and TRBJ2-7; unclear D gene. With 6 bases removed from V and 5 bases from J, the gap between germline ends came to 8 bases. The CDR3 has 10 residues. The germline CDR1 and CDR2 sequences are DFQATT and SNEGSKA (reference sequence).

The chain joins TRBV6-5 to TRBJ2-1; 9 bases are shared with TRBD1. This CDR3 is 13 amino acids long. CDR1 and CDR2 (germline): MNHEY, SVGAGI. Unmatched junction bases numbered 7, after V lost 7 bases and J lost 9 bases. The CDR3 coding sequence is TGTGCCAGCACCGAACAGGGGGCGGGTGAGCAGTTCTTC. Residues: CASTEQGAGEQFF.

The chain recombines TRBV6-5 with TRBJ1-2, with 8 bases identical to TRBD1. The V segment lost 2 bases and the J segment 7 bases; nucleotides outside the gene matches: 9. The germline gives CDR1 MNHEY, CDR2 SVGAGI. The CDR3 runs 15 residues. The CDR3 DNA sequence: TGTGCCAGCAGTTACACCCGACAGGGGATCTCTGGCTACACCTTC. As protein: CASSYTRQGISGYTF.

This clone was detected only a few times. This sequence joins TRBV30 and TRBJ1-6, with D unresolved. The CDR3 consists of 14 residues. The V gene's germline CDR1 is GTSNPN and CDR2 SVGIG (reference sequence). Trimming shortened V by 3 bases and J by 8 bases, and 14 bases separated the two germline ends. This CDR3 is CAWSRSGPYSPLHF. The CDR3 DNA reads as TGTGCCTGGAGCCGGTCCGGTCCTTATTCACCCCTCCACTTT.

The chain joins TRBV6-5 to TRBJ1-1; D might be TRBD1 (6 bases). CDR3 size: 16 residues. Germline V CDR1 and CDR2: MNHEY, SVGAGI. The germline V and J ends were trimmed by 2 bases and 4 bases, with 17 bases remaining between them. The CDR3 nucleotides are TGTGCCAGCAGTTACGGGGGGGCTATGAGTGTCACTGAAGCTTTCTTT. Residues: CASSYGGAMSVTEAFF.

This clone was picked up a small number of times. The chain joins TRBV30 to TRBJ2-7; D gene ambiguous. This CDR3 spans 14 amino acids. CDR1 is GTSNPN and CDR2 is SVGIG in the germline V gene (reference sequence). The V end lost 7 bases, the J end lost 2 bases, and 18 bases lay between the germline ends. CDR3 DNA sequence: TGTGCCTACACCCCCTACCTGCCCCCCTACGAGCAGTACTTC. This translates into CAYTPYLPPYEQYF.

The V gene is TRBV10-3, the J gene TRBJ1-4, with D unclear. CDR3 length equals 13 residues. V was clipped by 3 bases and J by 4 bases, with 6 bases between them. Germline CDR1 and CDR2: ENHRY and SYGVKD. CDR3 coding DNA: TGTGCCATCAGTGAACGGAGTAATGAAAAACTGTTTTTT. The encoded protein is CAISERSNEKLFF.

The chain combines TRBV4-2 with TRBJ2-1; TRBD2 agrees at 12 bases. There are 14 residues in the CDR3. V trimming: 8 bases; J trimming: 8 bases; junction bases outside the gene matches: 7. Germline assignment: CDR1 LGHNA and CDR2 YNFKEQ. The CDR3 loop is CASCRTSGDYEQFF. DNA for the CDR3: TGTGCCAGCTGTCGGACTAGCGGGGACTATGAGCAGTTCTTC.

V usage is TRBV20-1 and J usage is TRBJ1-2; D gene uncertain. CDR3 size: 10 residues. Trimming removed 3 bases at V and 7 bases at J, with 6 bases between. Germline lookup yields CDR1 DFQATT and CDR2 SNEGSKA (reference sequence). CDR3 nucleotide sequence: TGCAGTGCTAGTTCTGGTGGCTACACCTTC. Its translation is CSASSGGYTF.

V gene TRBV14 combines with J gene TRBJ2-6, with D unclear. Trimming pared 4 bases from V and 4 bases from J, leaving 8 bases between. The CDR3 totals 14 residues. Germline V gene data show CDR1 as SGHDN and CDR2 as FVKESK. The CDR3 loop is CASSLSGGANVLTF. The CDR3 DNA sequence: TGTGCCAGCAGCCTCTCCGGGGGGGCCAACGTCCTGACTTTC.

The J gene is TRBJ2-7, the V gene TRBV2; D is unclear. The germline gives CDR1 SNHLY, CDR2 FYNNEI. Trimming left V 4 bases short and J 3 bases short, with 10 bases between. The CDR3 is 13 amino acids. The CDR3 DNA reads as TGTGCCAGCAGTGGGGTTGTTTTCTACGAGCAGTACTTC. Protein: CASSGVVFYEQYF.

This clone has more than one count but fewer than ten. V and J are TRBV4-1 and TRBJ2-1; no definite D call. The V gene's germline CDR1 is MGHRA and CDR2 YSYEKL. Trimming took 6 bases from V and 12 from J, leaving 12 bases between them. This CDR3 region has 11 residues. CDR3 protein: CASRSESGQFF. The DNA for the CDR3 is TGCGCCAGCAGGAGCGAAAGTGGGCAGTTCTTC.

The chain combines TRBV6-5 with TRBJ2-5; 8 bases are a match to TRBD1. Germline-derived CDR1 and CDR2 are MNHEY and SVGAGI. V was pared by 4 bases and J by 5 bases, with 3 bases of the junction left unmatched. This CDR3 has 13 amino acids. CDR3 residues: CASSSRDRETQYF. Here the CDR3 DNA reads TGTGCCAGCAGTTCCCGGGACAGGGAGACCCAGTACTTC.

The V call is TRBV5-1, the J call TRBJ2-5; TRBD1 is a possible D gene (6 bases). Trimming stripped 5 bases from V and 2 bases from J, with 13 bases between. In germline, CDR1 is SGHRS, CDR2 YFSETQ. The CDR3 covers 14 residues. CDR3 in DNA: TGCGCCAGCAGTCTCCAGGGGACACAAGAGACCCAGTACTTC. Its protein product is CASSLQGTQETQYF.

CDR3 in amino acids: CASSGGVVGTDTQYF. CDR3 in DNA: TGTGCCAGCAGTGGGGGGGTGGTGGGGACAGATACGCAGTATTTT. The J gene is TRBJ2-3, the V gene TRBV27, with 7 bases fitting TRBD2. J gave up 3 bases and V 5 bases, and 8 bases lay outside the gene matches. Germline values: CDR1 MNHEY, CDR2 SMNVEV (reference sequence). CDR3 length equals 15 residues.

J is TRBJ2-6 and V is TRBV6-1; 7 bases match TRBD1. The length of the CDR3 is 15 residues. J was trimmed by 2 bases and V by 6 bases; bases with no gene match: 4. Germline CDR1 and CDR2: MNHNS and SASEGT. CDR3 sequence (DNA): TGTGCCAGCAGCATTGACAGGGCTGGGGCCAACGTCCTGACTTTC. This gives the protein CASSIDRAGANVLTF.

This clone was seen only a few times. V gene TRBV29-1 combines with J gene TRBJ1-1; 7 positions match TRBD1. CDR3 length: 14 amino acids. From germline, CDR1 is SQVTM and CDR2 ANQGSEA. V lost 5 bases to trimming and J lost 1 base; unmatched junction nucleotides: 7. In DNA, the CDR3 is TGCAGCGTTCAGGGGGTCAATGGGAACACTGAAGCTTTCTTT. It translates to CSVQGVNGNTEAFF.

The V gene is TRBV2, the J gene TRBJ2-7; D possibly corresponds to TRBD2 (5 bases). The germline gives CDR1 SNHLY, CDR2 FYNNEI. CDR3 length: 12 residues. The V end was cut by 4 bases, the J end by 6 bases, with 10 bases between. Here the CDR3 reads CASSGSGGEQYF. CDR3 sequence (DNA): TGTGCCAGCAGTGGAAGCGGAGGCGAGCAGTACTTC.

This clone was recorded a few times. V usage is TRBV7-2 and J usage is TRBJ2-3; D gene uncertain. The length of the CDR3 is 15 residues. The ends were cut back, 5 bases at V and 2 bases at J, with 14 bases in the middle. Per the germline V gene, CDR1 is SGHTA and CDR2 is FQGNSA. The CDR3 DNA sequence: TGTGCCAGCAGCCGGTCCAGAGCCTTCACAGATACGCAGTATTTT. Translating gives CASSRSRAFTDTQYF.

This clone was seen more than once but under ten times. The chain is built from TRBV20-1 and TRBJ2-1; D possibly corresponds to TRBD1 (5 bases). Germline V lookup: CDR1 DFQATT, CDR2 SNEGSKA (reference sequence). The CDR3 spans 10 residues. V lost 3 bases and J 10 bases, leaving 7 bases between the germline ends. In DNA form, the CDR3 reads TGCAGTGCTAGGGGGCTAGAGCAGTTCTTC. It yields the protein CSARGLEQFF.

There are a few counts of this clone. This sequence joins TRBV29-1 and TRBJ2-1, with a possible D match to TRBD2 (6 bases). The CDR3 runs 15 residues. V was pared by 6 bases and J by 1 base, with 16 bases between. CDR1 and CDR2 (germline): SQVTM, ANQGSEA. The CDR3, as DNA: TGCAGCGTCCTAAGGGCAGGGAGGTCCTACAATGAGCAGTTCTTC. Protein sequence: CSVLRAGRSYNEQFF.

The J gene is TRBJ2-5, the V gene TRBV29-1; no definite D call. CDR1 is SQVTM, CDR2 ANQGSEA, per germline. The CDR3 has 13 residues. V lost 0 bases and J 5 bases, leaving 10 bases between the germline ends. The CDR3 DNA follows: TGCAGCGTTGAAGATCTTATCCGTGAGACCCAGTACTTC. This translates into CSVEDLIRETQYF.

This chain uses TRBV7-9 with TRBJ1-5; 7 nucleotides line up with TRBD1. The germline CDR1 and CDR2 sequences are SEHNR and FQNEAQ (reference sequence). This CDR3 spans 13 amino acids. With V trimmed by 5 bases and J by 4 bases, 2 bases remained unmatched. CDR3 in amino acids: CASSGQDNQPQHF. The CDR3 DNA is TGTGCCAGCAGCGGACAGGATAATCAGCCCCAGCATTTT.